This T cell receptor (beta chain) was identified in a study of naive and memory T cell subsets. Overall study findings and caveats: From naive to CM, EM and EMRA, diversity decreased and Gini increased. Activation and differentiation may alter RNA-based TCR counts.

The beta constant-region primer was an equimolar mix of two oligonucleotides covering TRBC1 and TRBC2. Ligated cDNA was amplified by four rounds of PCR with nested alpha and beta constant-region primers and SP2. An oligonucleotide with the SP2 primer and a 12-nucleotide UMI was ligated to the cDNA 3' end. Each CDR3 protein is one row after TCRdb ran MiXCR on the UMI-ligation and nested PCR reads. This sample has about 82,000 distinct CDR3 sequences, with approximately 10% found just once. CDR3 size: 15 residues. The trim removed 5 bases at V and 7 bases at J, leaving 8 bases unmatched. Germline V gene sequence: CDR1 SGHDT, CDR2 YYEEEE. Concerning this clonotype itself: The target antigen is unknown.

CMV status came from CD4+ T cell IFNgamma after overnight CMV lysate stimulation of fresh PBMCs. The sample taken for sequencing was naive CD8+ T cells from blood. The clonotype originates from a human donor in good health. The chain is built from TRBV5-6 and TRBJ1-5, with TRBD1 matching 11 bases. CDR3 bases: TGTGCCAGCAGGGAATGGACAGGGGGCAGACAGCCCCAGCATTTT. Translated: CASREWTGGRQPQHF.